This T cell receptor (beta chain) was observed in a study of blood T cells in healthy people across ages. A sample-barcoded 5' primer and a J-beta primer mix were used in a second PCR of about 7 to 12 cycles. Using its own MiXCR run on the 5' RACE reads, TCRdb lists one record per CDR3 protein. In the table there are hundreds of thousands of distinct CDR3 sequences, roughly 21% of which are singletons. Germline lookup yields CDR1 SGHTA and CDR2 FQGNSA. V was shortened by 5 bases and J by 5 bases, with 12 bases between the two germline ends. The CDR3 is 13 residues long. V usage is TRBV7-2 and J usage is TRBJ1-1; TRBD1 might be the D (5 bases). The receptor was isolated from an older man in good health. Sequenced sample: blood. Here the CDR3 reads CASSVPGSTEAFF. The DNA for the CDR3 is TGTGCCAGCAGCGTACCAGGGAGTACTGAAGCTTTCTTT.